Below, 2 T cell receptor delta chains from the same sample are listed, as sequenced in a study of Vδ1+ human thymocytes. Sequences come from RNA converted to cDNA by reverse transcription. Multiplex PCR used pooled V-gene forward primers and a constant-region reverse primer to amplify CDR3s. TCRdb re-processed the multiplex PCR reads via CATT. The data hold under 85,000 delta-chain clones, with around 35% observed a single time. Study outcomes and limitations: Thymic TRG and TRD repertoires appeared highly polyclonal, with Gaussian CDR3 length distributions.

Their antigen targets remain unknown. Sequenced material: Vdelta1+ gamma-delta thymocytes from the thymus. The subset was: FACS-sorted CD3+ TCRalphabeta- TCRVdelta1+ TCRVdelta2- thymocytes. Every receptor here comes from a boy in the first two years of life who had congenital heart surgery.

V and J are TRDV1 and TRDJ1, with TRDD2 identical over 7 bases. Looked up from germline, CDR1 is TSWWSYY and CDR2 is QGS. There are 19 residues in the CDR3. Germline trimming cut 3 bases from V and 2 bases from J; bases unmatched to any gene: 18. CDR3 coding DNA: TGTGCTCTTGGGGAGCGCTTCCTAGGCGGGACGGTCGGGACCGATAAACTCATCTTT. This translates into CALGERFLGGTVGTDKLIF.

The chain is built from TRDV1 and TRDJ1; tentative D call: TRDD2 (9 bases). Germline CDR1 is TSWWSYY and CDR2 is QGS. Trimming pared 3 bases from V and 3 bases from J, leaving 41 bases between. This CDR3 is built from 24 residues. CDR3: CALGDPGHGPTFLHYWGYSDKLIF. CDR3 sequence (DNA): TGTGCTCTTGGGGACCCAGGGCACGGTCCAACCTTCCTACATTACTGGGGGTACTCCGATAAACTCATCTTT.